Following are 3 T cell receptor beta chains from one sample sequenced in a study of beta chain features in type 1 diabetes (dated by TCRdb to 2017 to 2018). The library relied on the immunoSEQ multiplex PCR assay. The entire isolated RNA was reverse transcribed using the High Capacity cDNA Reverse Transcription Kit, and thus expressed TCRB transcripts were sequenced. Sourced from immuneACCESS, this table was stored by TCRdb with only in-frame sequences that have V and J called. A share of the clones is absent; for the studies checked, an unresolved V gene accounts for under half, and the remainder has no known explanation. The sample data list about 150,000 clones, and 9% to 10% of these were observed just once. The ten largest clones add up to about 2.5% of the sample. Sequenced material: central memory CD4+ T cells from blood. The receptors were gathered from a woman aged 18 to 35 in good health.

This clone turned up a few times. The chain recombines TRBV7-2 with TRBJ1-4, with D perhaps TRBD1 (6 bases). The CDR3 sequence is 15 residues long. With 3 bases removed from V and 1 base from J, the gap between germline ends came to 9 bases. CDR1 and CDR2 (germline): SGHTA, FQGNSA. CDR3 coding DNA: TGTGCCAGCAGCTTCTACAGGGAAACTAATGAAAAACTGTTTTTT. It specifies CASSFYRETNEKLFF.

This chain connects TRBV11-2 to TRBJ2-7, with TRBD2 identical over 7 bases. The germline V gene has CDR1 SGHAT and CDR2 FQNNGV. The CDR3 consists of 14 residues. Trimming removed 3 bases from V and 9 bases from J; junction bases left unmatched: 11. The chain's CDR3 is CASSFGLVGVVQYF. Written as DNA, the CDR3 is TGTGCCAGCAGCTTCGGACTAGTCGGGGTGGTGCAGTACTTC.

This chain links TRBV25-1 with TRBJ2-2, with 8 nucleotides matching TRBD2. V was pared by 6 bases and J by 4 bases, with 4 bases of the junction left unmatched. The CDR3 sequence is 14 residues long. In germline, CDR1 is MGHDK, CDR2 SYGVNS. The CDR3 region is CASSTGGGTGELFF. Here the CDR3 DNA reads TGTGCCAGCAGCACGGGGGGGGGCACCGGGGAGCTGTTTTTT.